The present entry profiles one TCR beta chain with its context. Its antigen is undetermined. This CDR3 has 15 residues. Per the germline V gene, CDR1 is SNHLY and CDR2 is FYNNEI. The V and J ends lost 4 bases and 1 base, in that order; junction bases with no gene match: 4. 5'RACE template switching added a universal primer site and UMIs to TCR cDNA. Via MiXCR, TCRdb re-called the 5' RACE reads, giving one row per CDR3 protein. Counted here are under 600,000 distinct CDR3 sequences, about 13% occurring once; the ten biggest clones make up around an eighth. The sample comes from a study of T cells after yellow fever vaccination. Broader study findings: In FACS-sorted repertoires, abundant clonotypes from the bulk population could appear as contaminants. Post-booster repertoires again held most primary-vaccination clones (roughly 95% CD4, 75% to 90% CD8). Shared CD4/CD8 clonotypes were a small share, likely from convergent recombination.

The chain couples TRBV2 to TRBJ2-1, with 7 bases aligning to TRBD2. The source material was PBMCs, sampled on the day of the yellow fever booster vaccination. The receptor was isolated from a man aged 25 to 45 who received the YFV17D yellow fever vaccine. The CDR3 here is CASSAEAGSYNEQFF. The CDR3 DNA reads as TGTGCCAGCAGTGCAGAAGCGGGGTCCTACAATGAGCAGTTCTTC.